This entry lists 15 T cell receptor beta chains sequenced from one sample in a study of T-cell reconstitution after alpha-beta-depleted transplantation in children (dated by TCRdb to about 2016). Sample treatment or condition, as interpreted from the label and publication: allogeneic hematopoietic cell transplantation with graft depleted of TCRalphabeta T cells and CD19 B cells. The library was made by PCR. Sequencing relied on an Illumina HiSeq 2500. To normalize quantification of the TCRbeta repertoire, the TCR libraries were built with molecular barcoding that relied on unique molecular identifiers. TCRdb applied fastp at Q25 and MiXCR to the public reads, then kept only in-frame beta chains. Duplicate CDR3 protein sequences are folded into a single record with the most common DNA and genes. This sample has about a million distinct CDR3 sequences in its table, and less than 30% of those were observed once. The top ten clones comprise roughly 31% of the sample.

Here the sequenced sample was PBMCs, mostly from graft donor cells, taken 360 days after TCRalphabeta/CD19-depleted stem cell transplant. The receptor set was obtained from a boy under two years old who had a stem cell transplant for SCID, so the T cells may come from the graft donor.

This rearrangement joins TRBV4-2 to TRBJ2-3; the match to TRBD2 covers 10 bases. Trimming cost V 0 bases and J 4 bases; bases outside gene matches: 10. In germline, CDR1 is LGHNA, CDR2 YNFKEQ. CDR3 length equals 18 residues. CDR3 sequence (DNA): TGTGCCAGCAGCCAAGATCTTGGAGCGGGGGGGCCGTCAGATACGCAGTATTTT. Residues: CASSQDLGAGGPSDTQYF.

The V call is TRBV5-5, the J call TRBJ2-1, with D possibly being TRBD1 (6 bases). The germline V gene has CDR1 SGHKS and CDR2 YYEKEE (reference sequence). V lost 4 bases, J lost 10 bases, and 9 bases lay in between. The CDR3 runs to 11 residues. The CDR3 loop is CASSRGTEQFF. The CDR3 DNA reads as TGTGCCAGCAGCAGAGGGACAGAGCAGTTCTTC. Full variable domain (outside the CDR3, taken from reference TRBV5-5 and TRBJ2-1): DAGVTQSPTHLIKTRGQQVTLRCSPISGHKSVSWYQQVLGQGPQFIFQYYEKEERGRGNFPDRFSARQFPNYSSELNVNALLLGDSALYLCASSRGTEQFFGPGTRLTVL.

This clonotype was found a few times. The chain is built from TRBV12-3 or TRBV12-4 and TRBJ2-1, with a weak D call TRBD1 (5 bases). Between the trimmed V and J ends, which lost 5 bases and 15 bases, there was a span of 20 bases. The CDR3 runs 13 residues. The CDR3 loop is CASSVGWQGPSFF. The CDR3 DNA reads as TGTGCCAGCAGTGTGGGTTGGCAGGGCCCCTCGTTCTTC.

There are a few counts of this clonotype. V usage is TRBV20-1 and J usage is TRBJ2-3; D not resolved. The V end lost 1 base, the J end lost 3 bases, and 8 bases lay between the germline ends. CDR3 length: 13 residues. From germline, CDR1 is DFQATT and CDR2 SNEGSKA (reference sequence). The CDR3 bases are TGCAGTGCTAGAGCCGTGACGACAGATACGCAGTATTTT. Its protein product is CSARAVTTDTQYF.

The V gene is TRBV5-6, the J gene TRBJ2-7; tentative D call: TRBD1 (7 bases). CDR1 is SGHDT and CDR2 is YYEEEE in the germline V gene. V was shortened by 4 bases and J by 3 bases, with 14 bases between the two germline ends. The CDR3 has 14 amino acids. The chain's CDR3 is CASSRGTEIYEQYF. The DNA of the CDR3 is TGTGCCAGCAGCCGCGGGACAGAAATCTACGAGCAGTACTTC.

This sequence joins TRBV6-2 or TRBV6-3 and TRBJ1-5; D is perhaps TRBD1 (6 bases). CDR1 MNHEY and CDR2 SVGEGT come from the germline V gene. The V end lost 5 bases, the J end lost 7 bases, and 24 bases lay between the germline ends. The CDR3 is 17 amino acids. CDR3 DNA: TGTGCCAGCAGTCCCCTCCCCCCTGGTGACAGGAGGCAGCCCCAGCATTTT. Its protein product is CASSPLPPGDRRQPQHF.

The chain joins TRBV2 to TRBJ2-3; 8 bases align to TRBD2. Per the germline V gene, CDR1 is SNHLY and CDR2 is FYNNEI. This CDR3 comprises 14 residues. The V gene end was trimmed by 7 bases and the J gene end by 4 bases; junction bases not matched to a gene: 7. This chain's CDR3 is CASTLGLGPDTQYF. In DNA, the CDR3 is TGTGCCAGCACCTTGGGACTAGGCCCAGATACGCAGTATTTT.

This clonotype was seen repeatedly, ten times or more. The CDR3 reads CASSSGGELFF. CDR3 nucleotides: TGTGCCAGCAGTTCTGGCGGGGAGCTGTTTTTT. The rearrangement links TRBV7-3 to TRBJ2-2; D unclear. The germline CDR1 and CDR2 sequences are SGHTA and FQGTGA. The V end was cut by 6 bases, the J end by 7 bases, with 6 bases between. This CDR3 contains 11 residues.

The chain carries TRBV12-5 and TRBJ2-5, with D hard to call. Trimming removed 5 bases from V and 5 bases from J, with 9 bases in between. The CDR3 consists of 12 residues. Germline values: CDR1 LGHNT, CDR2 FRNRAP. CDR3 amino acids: CASGREWETQYF. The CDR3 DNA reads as TGTGCTAGTGGTAGGGAATGGGAGACCCAGTACTTC.

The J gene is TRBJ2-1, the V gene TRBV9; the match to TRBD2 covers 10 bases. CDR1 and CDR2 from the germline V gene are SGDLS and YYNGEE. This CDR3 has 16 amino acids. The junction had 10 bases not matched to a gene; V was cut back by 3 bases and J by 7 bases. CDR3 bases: TGTGCCAGCAGCGGATTTAGCGGGGGGCCGAGGAATGAGCAGTTCTTC. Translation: CASSGFSGGPRNEQFF.

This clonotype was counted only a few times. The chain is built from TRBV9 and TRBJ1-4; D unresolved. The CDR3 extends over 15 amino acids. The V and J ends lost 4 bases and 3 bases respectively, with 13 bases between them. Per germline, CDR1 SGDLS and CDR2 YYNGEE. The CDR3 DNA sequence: TGTGCCAGCAGCCTCCGCGGATGGCCTAATGAAAAACTGTTTTTT. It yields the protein CASSLRGWPNEKLFF.

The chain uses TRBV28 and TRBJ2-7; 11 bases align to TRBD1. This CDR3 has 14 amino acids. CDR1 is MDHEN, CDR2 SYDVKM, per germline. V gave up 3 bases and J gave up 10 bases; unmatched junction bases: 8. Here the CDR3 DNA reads TGTGCCAGCAGTTTGATCGGACAGGGGGCTTATCAGTACTTC. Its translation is CASSLIGQGAYQYF.

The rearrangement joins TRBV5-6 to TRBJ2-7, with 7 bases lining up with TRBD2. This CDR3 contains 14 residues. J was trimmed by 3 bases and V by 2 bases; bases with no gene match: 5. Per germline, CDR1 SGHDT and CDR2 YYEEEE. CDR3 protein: CASSFGTTLYEQYF. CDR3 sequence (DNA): TGTGCCAGCAGCTTCGGGACTACACTCTACGAGCAGTACTTC. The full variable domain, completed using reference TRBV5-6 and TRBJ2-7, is DAGVTQSPTHLIKTRGQQVTLRCSPKSGHDTVSWYQQALGQGPQFIFQYYEEEERQRGNFPDRFSGHQFPNYSSELNVNALLLGDSALYLCASSFGTTLYEQYFGPGTRLTVT.

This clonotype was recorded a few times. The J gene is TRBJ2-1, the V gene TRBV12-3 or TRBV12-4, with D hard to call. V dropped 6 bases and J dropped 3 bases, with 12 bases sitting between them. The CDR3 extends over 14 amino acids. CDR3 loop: CASRGRRVYNEQFF. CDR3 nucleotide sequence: TGTGCCAGCAGGGGCCGACGGGTCTACAATGAGCAGTTCTTC.

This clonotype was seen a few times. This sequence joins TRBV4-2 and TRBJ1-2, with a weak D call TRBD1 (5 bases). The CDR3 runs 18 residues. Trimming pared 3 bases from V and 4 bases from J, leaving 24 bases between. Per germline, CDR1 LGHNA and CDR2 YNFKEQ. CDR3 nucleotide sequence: TGTGCCAGCAGCCATGATCCAATCGACAGCCAAATTACCTATGGCTACACCTTC. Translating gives CASSHDPIDSQITYGYTF.